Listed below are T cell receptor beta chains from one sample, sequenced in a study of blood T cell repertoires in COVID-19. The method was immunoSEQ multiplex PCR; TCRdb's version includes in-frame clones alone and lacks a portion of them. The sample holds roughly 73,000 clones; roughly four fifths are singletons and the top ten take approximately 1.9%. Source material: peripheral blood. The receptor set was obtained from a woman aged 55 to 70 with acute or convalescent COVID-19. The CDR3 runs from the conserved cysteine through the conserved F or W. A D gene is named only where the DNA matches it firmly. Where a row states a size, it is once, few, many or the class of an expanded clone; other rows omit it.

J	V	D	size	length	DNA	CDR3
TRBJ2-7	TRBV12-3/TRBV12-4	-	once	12	TGTGCCAGCAGTCGCAGGGTCTACGAGCAGTACTTC	CASSRRVYEQYF
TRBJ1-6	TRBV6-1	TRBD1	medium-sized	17	TGTGCCAGCAGTGAGGGACAGGGGCGCTCCTATAATTCACCCCTCCACTTT	CASSEGQGRSYNSPLHF
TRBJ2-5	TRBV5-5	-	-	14	TGTGCCAGCAGCTTTTTAGCGGTGTTTGAGACCCAGTACTTC	CASSFLAVFETQYF
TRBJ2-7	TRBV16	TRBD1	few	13	TGTGCCAGCACCAACAGGGGAGACTACGAGCAGTACTTC	CASTNRGDYEQYF
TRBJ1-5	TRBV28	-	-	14	TGTGCCAGCAGTTTAGGGGGGGCATGGCAGCCCCAGCATTTT	CASSLGGAWQPQHF
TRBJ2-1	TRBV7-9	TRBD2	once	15	TGTGCCAGCAGCTTTCTAGCGGGATGGGGTAATGAGCAGTTCTTC	CASSFLAGWGNEQFF
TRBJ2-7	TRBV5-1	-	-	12	TGCGCCAGCAGCTATGACAGCTACGAGCAGTACTTC	CASSYDSYEQYF
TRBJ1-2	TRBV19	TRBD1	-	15	TGTGCCAGTAGTATCGGGACAGGGGGCACCTATGGCTACACCTTC	CASSIGTGGTYGYTF
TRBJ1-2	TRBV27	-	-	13	TGTGCCAGCAAGCTACAGGGTAAGTATGGCTACACCTTC	CASKLQGKYGYTF
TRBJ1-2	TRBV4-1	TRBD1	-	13	TGCGCCAGCAGCCAGGAGGGGGCGTCGGGCTACACCTTC	CASSQEGASGYTF
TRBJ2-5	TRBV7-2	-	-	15	TGTGCCAGCAGCTTATCGGGACTGGCGAGCGGGACCCAGTACTTC	CASSLSGLASGTQYF
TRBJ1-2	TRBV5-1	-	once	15	TGCGCCAGCAGCAACCCACAGGGAGGGAACTATGGCTACACCTTC	CASSNPQGGNYGYTF
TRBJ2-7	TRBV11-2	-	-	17	TGTGCCAGCAGCTTATATCAGAGGGCAGGGGGAGGCTACGAGCAGTACTTC	CASSLYQRAGGGYEQYF
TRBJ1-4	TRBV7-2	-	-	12	TGTGCCAGCAGCTTAGTCGGGGGGGCACTGTTTTTT	CASSLVGGALFF
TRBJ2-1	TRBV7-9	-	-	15	TGTGCCTCCTCACGTGGCGCAGGGTCGAACCATGAGCAGTTCTTC	CASSRGAGSNHEQFF
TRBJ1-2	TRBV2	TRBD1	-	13	TGTGCCAGCAGATTACAGGGGTCCTATGGCTACACCTTC	CASRLQGSYGYTF